A single sample is the source of the 23 T cell receptor beta chains below, sequenced in a study of graft-versus-host responses after intestinal transplantation. Repertoires were generated with immunoSEQ multiplex PCR, while TCRdb's copy carries only in-frame clones and drops some. In the table there are some 16,000 clones, over 75% of which are singletons. Sample: PBMCs, taken 110 days after intestinal transplant. The receptors stem from a human patient who received an intestinal transplant, so some T cells may come from the graft donor.

This chain joins TRBV7-2 and TRBJ2-3; 10 bases line up with TRBD2. The ends lost 5 bases at V and 3 bases at J; junction bases unmatched: 8. Germline CDR1 reads SGHTA; CDR2 reads FQGNSA. This CDR3 has 16 residues. The CDR3 DNA sequence: TGTGCCAGCAGCATAATCCCGGGACTAGCGACAGATACGCAGTATTTT. This sequence encodes CASSIIPGLATDTQYF.

The chain is built from TRBV28 and TRBJ2-3; D gene unclear. The V and J ends lost 1 base and 1 base respectively, with 15 bases between them. This CDR3 has 17 residues. In germline, CDR1 is MDHEN, CDR2 SYDVKM. CDR3 sequence reads: CASSLLTGLPRTDTQYF. In DNA, the CDR3 is TGTGCCAGCAGTTTATTAACCGGGCTACCGCGCACAGATACGCAGTATTTT.

This clone occurred a few times. The chain is built from TRBV28 and TRBJ1-6; 7 bases line up with TRBD1. CDR3 length: 16 residues. With 3 bases clipped from V and 6 bases from J, the junction kept 8 bases outside the gene matches. The germline gives CDR1 MDHEN, CDR2 SYDVKM. CDR3 sequence: CASSFAVGQVNSPLHF. Written as DNA, the CDR3 is TGTGCCAGCAGTTTTGCAGTCGGACAGGTTAATTCACCCCTCCACTTT. Drawing the rest from reference TRBV28 and TRBJ1-6, the complete variable domain is DVKVTQSSRYLVKRTGEKVFLECVQDMDHENMFWYRQDPGLGLRLIYFSYDVKMKEKGDIPEGYSVSREKKERFSLILESASTNQTSMYLCASSFAVGQVNSPLHFGNGTRLTVT.

The chain couples TRBV7-3 to TRBJ2-7; D uncertain. Germline values: CDR1 SGHTA, CDR2 FQGTGA. Trimming took off 1 base at V and 7 bases at J, with 11 bases between the two ends. This CDR3 has 13 amino acids. The CDR3 DNA is TGTGCCAGCAGCTTAAAGCCCCCTCTTGAGCAGTACTTC. Protein product: CASSLKPPLEQYF. Supplemented by reference TRBV7-3 and TRBJ2-7, the full variable domain reads GAGVSQTPSNKVTEKGKYVELRCDPISGHTALYWYRQSLGQGPEFLIYFQGTGAADDSGLPNDRFFAVRPEGSVSTLKIQRTERGDSAVYLCASSLKPPLEQYFGPGTRLTVT.

The rearrangement links TRBV5-1 to TRBJ2-7, with 8 bases lining up with TRBD1. The CDR3 is 12 amino acids. The ends lost 6 bases at V and 6 bases at J; junction bases unmatched: 5. Germline-derived CDR1 and CDR2 are SGHRS and YFSETQ. The CDR3 DNA reads as TGCGCCAGCACGCGGACAGGGAGCGAGCAGTACTTC. As protein: CASTRTGSEQYF.

The rearrangement uses TRBV29-1 and TRBJ2-3; D is ambiguous. Germline V CDR1 and CDR2: SQVTM, ANQGSEA. Deletions cut 4 bases from V and 6 bases from J, with 17 bases between. This CDR3 comprises 14 residues. The CDR3 sequence is CSVGRFTRTDTQYF. The CDR3 DNA is TGCAGCGTTGGAAGGTTTACACGAACGGATACGCAGTATTTT.

The rearrangement joins TRBV4-2 to TRBJ2-7; D might be TRBD2 (6 bases). Looked up from germline, CDR1 is LGHNA and CDR2 is YNFKEQ. The CDR3 loop spans 13 amino acids. Trimming took off 1 base at V and 6 bases at J, with 10 bases between the two ends. The CDR3 region has the DNA TGTGCCAGCAGCCAAGTGGTCGGGGGCGAGCAGTACTTC. This codes for CASSQVVGGEQYF.

V usage is TRBV6-5 and J usage is TRBJ1-2; no clear D. V dropped 5 bases and J dropped 7 bases, with 11 bases sitting between them. CDR3 length: 12 residues. CDR1 MNHEY and CDR2 SVGAGI come from the germline V gene. In nucleotides, the CDR3 is TGTGCCAGCAGTCCTATCGACACTGGCTACACCTTC. It translates to CASSPIDTGYTF.

This chain connects TRBV5-1 to TRBJ2-5, with 12 nucleotides matching TRBD2. The CDR3 is made up of 17 amino acids. Looked up from germline, CDR1 is SGHRS and CDR2 is YFSETQ. The V segment lost 0 bases and the J segment 2 bases; nucleotides outside the gene matches: 5. The CDR3 DNA reads as TGCGCCAGCAGCTTGGTCGTTCTAGCGGGAGGGCAAGAGACCCAGTACTTC. Protein product: CASSLVVLAGGQETQYF.

This clone was detected once. The genes are TRBV28 and TRBJ2-7, with no clear D. V lost 3 bases, J lost 0 bases, and 9 bases lay in between. CDR3 length: 14 residues. Looked up from germline, CDR1 is MDHEN and CDR2 is SYDVKM. The CDR3 nucleotides are TGTGCCAGCAGTTTCCCCGGGCCCTCCTACGAGCAGTACTTC. Translation gives CASSFPGPSYEQYF.

Only one count was recorded for this clone. The rearrangement joins TRBV6-5 to TRBJ2-2, with D hard to call. CDR1 is MNHEY and CDR2 is SVGAGI in the germline V gene. The CDR3 is 12 residues long. V shed 5 bases and J shed 3 bases, with 4 bases lying between them. Here the CDR3 reads CASSGYTGELFF. In DNA form, the CDR3 reads TGTGCCAGCAGTGGATACACCGGGGAGCTGTTTTTT.

This clone was observed a single time. This chain uses TRBV28 with TRBJ1-2; the D gene is possibly TRBD1 (5 bases). V lost 6 bases and J lost 2, with 16 bases in between. The CDR3 is made up of 15 amino acids. In germline, CDR1 is MDHEN, CDR2 SYDVKM. The CDR3 bases are TGTGCCAGCAGCGGAATCGGGGCCCGAAACTATGGCTACACCTTC. It yields the protein CASSGIGARNYGYTF.

J is TRBJ2-7 and V is TRBV19; the D gene is possibly TRBD2 (5 bases). Germline V gene lookup returns CDR1 LNHDA and CDR2 SQIVND (reference sequence). This CDR3 comprises 13 residues. V lost 7 bases and J 1 base, leaving 11 bases between the germline ends. CDR3 region: CASKGIASYEQYF. Here the CDR3 DNA reads TGTGCCAGTAAAGGGATAGCGTCCTACGAGCAGTACTTC.

The rearrangement links TRBV9 to TRBJ2-7; 9 bases map to TRBD1. CDR1 SGDLS and CDR2 YYNGEE come from the germline V gene. This CDR3 region has 15 residues. After removal of 4 bases from V and 3 bases from J, the junction contained 8 bases not matched to a gene. Here the CDR3 reads CASSPRQGESYEQYF. CDR3 bases: TGTGCCAGCAGCCCGAGACAGGGGGAGAGCTACGAGCAGTACTTC.

CDR3 residues: CASSQGSSSYEQYF. In DNA, the CDR3 is TGCGCCAGCAGCCAAGGGTCCAGCTCCTACGAGCAGTACTTC. The gene calls are TRBV4-1 and TRBJ2-7; D unresolved. There are 14 residues in the CDR3. The V gene lost 1 base and the J gene lost 0 bases, with 7 bases spanning the gap. Germline V gene sequence: CDR1 MGHRA, CDR2 YSYEKL.

The CDR3 DNA sequence: TGCAGCGTTGAGGACAGGGTAAACGGCTACACCTTC. It specifies CSVEDRVNGYTF. J is TRBJ1-2 and V is TRBV29-1, with TRBD1 identical over 8 bases. This CDR3 contains 12 residues. V trimming: 3 bases; J trimming: 8 bases; junction bases outside the gene matches: 5. CDR1 and CDR2 from the germline V gene are SQVTM and ANQGSEA.

This clone turned up a few times. This chain connects TRBV7-4 to TRBJ2-2; D is ambiguous. Trimming stripped 1 base from V and 5 bases from J, with 17 bases between. The germline V gene has CDR1 SGHVT and CDR2 SQSDAQ. CDR3 size: 17 residues. The CDR3 sequence is CASSLVSGRNRTGELFF. As DNA, the CDR3 is TGTGCCAGCAGCTTAGTTTCAGGACGGAATCGGACCGGGGAGCTGTTTTTT.

V gene TRBV7-6 combines with J gene TRBJ2-3; 12 nucleotides line up with TRBD2. The CDR3 sequence is 17 residues long. Germline V gene lookup returns CDR1 SGHVS and CDR2 FNYEAQ. Unmatched junction bases numbered 12, after V lost 5 bases and J lost 6 bases. CDR3 loop: CASSTGTSGQGWDTQYF. The CDR3 bases are TGTGCCAGCAGCACCGGGACTAGCGGGCAGGGTTGGGATACGCAGTATTTT.

This rearrangement joins TRBV7-8 to TRBJ1-1, with D uncertain. Per germline, CDR1 SGHVS and CDR2 FQNEAQ. The CDR3 totals 15 residues. Trimming removed 1 base at V and 4 bases at J, with 13 bases between. This chain's CDR3 is CASSLGSGKPTEAFF. The CDR3 DNA reads TGTGCCAGCAGCTTAGGATCGGGCAAGCCCACTGAAGCTTTCTTT. Full variable domain (remainder filled in from reference TRBV7-8 and TRBJ1-1): GAGVSQSPRYKVAKRGQDVALRCDPISGHVSLFWYQQALGQGPEFLTYFQNEAQLDKSGLPSDRFFAERPEGSVSTLKIQRTQQEDSAVYLCASSLGSGKPTEAFFGQGTRLTVV.

The chain links TRBV10-1 to TRBJ2-3, with D tentatively TRBD2 (6 bases). Looked up from germline, CDR1 is WNHNN and CDR2 is SYGVQD (reference sequence). CDR3 size: 16 residues. V shed 8 bases and J shed 3 bases, with 21 bases lying between them. CDR3 residues: CASLVGASATTDTQYF. The DNA for the CDR3 is TGCGCCAGCTTGGTAGGGGCTAGCGCAACTACAGATACGCAGTATTTT.

Only a few counts were recorded for this clone. The chain couples TRBV9 to TRBJ1-2; D is uncertain. CDR3 length equals 13 residues. V was clipped by 3 bases and J by 0 bases, with 6 bases between them. Germline loops: CDR1 SGDLS, CDR2 YYNGEE. The CDR3, as DNA: TGTGCCAGCAGCGCCAGAACTAACTATGGCTACACCTTC. Amino acid sequence: CASSARTNYGYTF.

V and J are TRBV6-4 and TRBJ1-1; D remains ambiguous. Trimming removed 2 bases at V and 1 base at J, with 5 bases between. CDR1 and CDR2 (germline): MRHNA, SNTAGT. CDR3 length: 13 residues. The CDR3 coding sequence is TGTGCCAGCAGTGACAGGGAGAACACTGAAGCTTTCTTT. It translates to CASSDRENTEAFF.

V is TRBV6-5 and J is TRBJ1-2; possibly TRBD1 for D (5 bases). V was trimmed by 6 bases and J by 6 bases, leaving 17 bases between them. This CDR3 spans 14 amino acids. Germline values: CDR1 MNHEY, CDR2 SVGAGI. CDR3 bases: TGTGCCAGCAGACCTACCCTAGGGGCTAATGGCTACACCTTC. This translates into CASRPTLGANGYTF.